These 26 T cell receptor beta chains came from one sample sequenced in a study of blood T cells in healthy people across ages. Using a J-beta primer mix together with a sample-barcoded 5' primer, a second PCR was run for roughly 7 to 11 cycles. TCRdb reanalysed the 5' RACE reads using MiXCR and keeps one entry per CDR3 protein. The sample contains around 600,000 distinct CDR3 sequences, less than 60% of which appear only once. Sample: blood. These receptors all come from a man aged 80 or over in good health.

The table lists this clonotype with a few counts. This chain's CDR3 is CASSVRTDSPLHF. The DNA for the CDR3 is TGTGCCAGCAGTGTTAGGACGGATTCACCCCTCCACTTT. V is TRBV27 and J is TRBJ1-6; D is unclear. This CDR3 spans 13 amino acids. From germline, CDR1 is MNHEY and CDR2 SMNVEV (reference sequence). The germline V and J ends were trimmed by 5 bases and 8 bases, with 10 bases remaining between them.

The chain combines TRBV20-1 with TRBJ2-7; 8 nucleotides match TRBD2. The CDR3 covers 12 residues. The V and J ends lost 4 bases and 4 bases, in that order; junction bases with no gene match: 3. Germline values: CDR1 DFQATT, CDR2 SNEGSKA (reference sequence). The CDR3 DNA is TGCAGTGCTATGGGACTAGGTTACGAGCAGTACTTC. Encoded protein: CSAMGLGYEQYF.

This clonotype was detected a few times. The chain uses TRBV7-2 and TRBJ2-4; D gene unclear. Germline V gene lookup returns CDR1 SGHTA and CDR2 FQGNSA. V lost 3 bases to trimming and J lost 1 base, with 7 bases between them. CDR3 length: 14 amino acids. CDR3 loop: CASSFGSAKNIQYF. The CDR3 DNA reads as TGTGCCAGCAGCTTCGGATCGGCCAAAAACATTCAGTACTTC.

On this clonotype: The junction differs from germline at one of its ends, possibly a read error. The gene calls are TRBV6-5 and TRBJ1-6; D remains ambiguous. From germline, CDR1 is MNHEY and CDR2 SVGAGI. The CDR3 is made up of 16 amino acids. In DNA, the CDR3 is TGTGCCAGCAGCTACTCAGCGGAATCCTATAATTCACCCCTCCACTTT. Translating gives CASSYSAESYNSPLHF.

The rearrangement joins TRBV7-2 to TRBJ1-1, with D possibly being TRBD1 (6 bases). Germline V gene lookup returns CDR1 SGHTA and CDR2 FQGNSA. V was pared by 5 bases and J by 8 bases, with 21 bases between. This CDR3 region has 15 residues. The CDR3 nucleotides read TGTGCCAGCAGCGGGCTCGGGGGCCGAAAAGGAGAAGCTTTCTTT. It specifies CASSGLGGRKGEAFF.

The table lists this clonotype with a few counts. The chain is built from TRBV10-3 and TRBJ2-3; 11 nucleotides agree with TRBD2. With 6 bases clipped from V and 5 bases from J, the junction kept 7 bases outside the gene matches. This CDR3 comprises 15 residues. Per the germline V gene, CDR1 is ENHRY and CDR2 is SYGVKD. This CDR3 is CAIRPSGRTGDTQYF. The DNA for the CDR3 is TGTGCCATCAGGCCTAGCGGGAGGACAGGAGATACGCAGTATTTT.

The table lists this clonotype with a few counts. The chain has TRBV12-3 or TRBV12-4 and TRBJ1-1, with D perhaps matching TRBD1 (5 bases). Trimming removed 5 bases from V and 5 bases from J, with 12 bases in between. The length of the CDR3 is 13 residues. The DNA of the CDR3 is TGTGCCAGCAGTCCGGGGGGGGTTACTGAAGCTTTCTTT. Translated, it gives CASSPGGVTEAFF.

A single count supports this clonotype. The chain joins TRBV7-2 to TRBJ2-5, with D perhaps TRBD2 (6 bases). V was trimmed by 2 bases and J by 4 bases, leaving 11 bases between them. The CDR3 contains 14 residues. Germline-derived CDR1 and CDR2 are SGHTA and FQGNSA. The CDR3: CASSLIPGGETQYF. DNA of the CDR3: TGTGCCAGCAGCTTAATTCCCGGGGGAGAGACCCAGTACTTC.

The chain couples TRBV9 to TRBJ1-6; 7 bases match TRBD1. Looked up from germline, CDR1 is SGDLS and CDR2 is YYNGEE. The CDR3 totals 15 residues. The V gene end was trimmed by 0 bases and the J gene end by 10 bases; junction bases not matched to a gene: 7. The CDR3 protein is CASSVADTGDSPLHF. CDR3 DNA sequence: TGTGCCAGCAGCGTAGCAGACACAGGGGACTCACCCCTCCACTTT. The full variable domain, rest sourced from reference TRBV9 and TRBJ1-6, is DSGVTQTPKHLITATGQRVTLRCSPRSGDLSVYWYQQSLDQGLQFLIQYYNGEERAKGNILERFSAQQFPDLHSELNLSSLELGDSALYFCASSVADTGDSPLHFGNGTRLTVT.

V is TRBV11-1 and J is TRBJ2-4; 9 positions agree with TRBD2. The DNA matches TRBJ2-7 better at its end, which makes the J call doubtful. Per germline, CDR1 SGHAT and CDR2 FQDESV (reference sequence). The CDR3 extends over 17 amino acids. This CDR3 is CASSLTVATSGNDEQYF. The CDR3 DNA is TGTGCCAGCAGCTTAACTGTTGCGACTAGCGGTAACGACGAGCAGTACTTC.

The CDR3 DNA is TGTGCCAGCAGCGTAGAGGGGAATTCCCAAAACTACGAGCAGTACTTC. It yields the protein CASSVEGNSQNYEQYF. The rearrangement joins TRBV9 to TRBJ2-7; tentative D call: TRBD1 (5 bases). The germline CDR1 and CDR2 sequences are SGDLS and YYNGEE. V shed 0 bases and J shed 3 bases, with 16 bases lying between them. The CDR3 contains 16 residues.

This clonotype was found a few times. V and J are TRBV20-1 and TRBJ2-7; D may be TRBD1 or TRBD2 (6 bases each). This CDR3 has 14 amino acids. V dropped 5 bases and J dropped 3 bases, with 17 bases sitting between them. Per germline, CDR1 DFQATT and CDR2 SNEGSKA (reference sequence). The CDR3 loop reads CSAGLPGGHYEQYF. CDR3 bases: TGCAGTGCTGGTTTACCCGGGGGCCACTACGAGCAGTACTTC.

The CDR3 spells CASSYSGGTHGTQYF. In DNA form, the CDR3 reads TGTGCCAGCAGTTATAGCGGGGGGACCCATGGGACGCAGTATTTT. The V gene is TRBV12-3 or TRBV12-4, the J gene TRBJ2-3, with 10 nucleotides matching TRBD2. The CDR3 is 15 amino acids. Trimming cost V 4 bases and J 9 bases; bases outside gene matches: 10.

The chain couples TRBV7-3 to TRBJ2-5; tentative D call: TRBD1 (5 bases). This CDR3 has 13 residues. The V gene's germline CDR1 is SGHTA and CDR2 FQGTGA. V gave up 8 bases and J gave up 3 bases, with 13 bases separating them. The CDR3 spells CASSPGSEETQYF. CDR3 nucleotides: TGTGCCAGCTCACCAGGGTCGGAAGAGACCCAGTACTTC.

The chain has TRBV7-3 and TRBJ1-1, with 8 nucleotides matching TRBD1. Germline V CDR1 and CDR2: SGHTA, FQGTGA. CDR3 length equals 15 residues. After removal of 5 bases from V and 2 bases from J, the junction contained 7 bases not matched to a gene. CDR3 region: CASSVTGGYNTEAFF. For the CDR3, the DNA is TGTGCCAGCAGCGTTACAGGGGGTTATAACACTGAAGCTTTCTTT.

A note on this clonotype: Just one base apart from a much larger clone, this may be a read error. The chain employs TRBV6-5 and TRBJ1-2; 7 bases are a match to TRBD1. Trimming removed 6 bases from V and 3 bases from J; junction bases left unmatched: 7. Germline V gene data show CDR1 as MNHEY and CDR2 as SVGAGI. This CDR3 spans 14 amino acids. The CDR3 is CASRRQGYDYGYTF. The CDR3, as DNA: TGTGCCAGCAGGAGACAGGGTTACGACTATGGCTACACCTTC.

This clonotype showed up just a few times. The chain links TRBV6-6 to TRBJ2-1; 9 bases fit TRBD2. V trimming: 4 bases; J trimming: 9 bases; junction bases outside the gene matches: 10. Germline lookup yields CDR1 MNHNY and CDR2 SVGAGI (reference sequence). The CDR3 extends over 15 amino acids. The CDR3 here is CASSFGLAGLGEQFF. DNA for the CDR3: TGTGCCAGCAGTTTCGGGCTAGCGGGGCTGGGTGAGCAGTTCTTC.

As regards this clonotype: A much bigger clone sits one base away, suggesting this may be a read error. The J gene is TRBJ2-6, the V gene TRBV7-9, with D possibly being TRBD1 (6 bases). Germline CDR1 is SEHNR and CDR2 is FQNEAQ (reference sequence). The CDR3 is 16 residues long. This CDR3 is CTSSPINRAGANVLTF. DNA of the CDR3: TGTACCAGCAGCCCGATTAACAGGGCCGGGGCCAACGTCCTGACTTTC. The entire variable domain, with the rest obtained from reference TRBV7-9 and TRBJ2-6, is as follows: DTGVSQNPRHKITKRGQNVTFRCDPISEHNRLYWYRQTLGQGPEFLTYFQNEAQLEKSRLLSDRFSAERPKGSFSTLEIQRTEQGDSAMYLCTSSPINRAGANVLTFGAGSRLTVL.

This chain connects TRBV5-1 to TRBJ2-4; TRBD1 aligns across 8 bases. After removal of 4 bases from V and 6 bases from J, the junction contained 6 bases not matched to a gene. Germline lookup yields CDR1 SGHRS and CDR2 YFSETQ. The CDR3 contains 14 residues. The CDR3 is CASSTGQERNIQYF. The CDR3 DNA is TGCGCCAGCAGCACGGGACAGGAAAGAAACATTCAGTACTTC.

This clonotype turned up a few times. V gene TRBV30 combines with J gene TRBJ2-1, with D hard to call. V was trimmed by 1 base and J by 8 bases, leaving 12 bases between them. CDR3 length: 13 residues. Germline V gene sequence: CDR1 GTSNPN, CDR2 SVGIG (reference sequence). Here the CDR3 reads CAWSDQAVDEQFF. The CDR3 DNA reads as TGTGCCTGGAGTGACCAAGCAGTGGATGAGCAGTTCTTC.

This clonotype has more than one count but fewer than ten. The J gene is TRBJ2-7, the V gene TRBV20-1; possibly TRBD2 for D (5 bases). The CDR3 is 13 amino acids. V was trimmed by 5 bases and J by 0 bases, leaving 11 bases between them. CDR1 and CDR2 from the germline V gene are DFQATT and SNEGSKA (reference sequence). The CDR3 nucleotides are TGCAGTGCTGCCCCGGCGGGCTCCTACGAGCAGTACTTC. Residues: CSAAPAGSYEQYF.

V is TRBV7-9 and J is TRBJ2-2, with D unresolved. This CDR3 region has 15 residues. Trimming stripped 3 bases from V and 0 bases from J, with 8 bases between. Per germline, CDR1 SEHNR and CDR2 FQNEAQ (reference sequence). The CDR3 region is CASSFGRTNTGELFF. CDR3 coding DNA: TGTGCCAGCAGCTTTGGACGCACGAACACCGGGGAGCTGTTTTTT.

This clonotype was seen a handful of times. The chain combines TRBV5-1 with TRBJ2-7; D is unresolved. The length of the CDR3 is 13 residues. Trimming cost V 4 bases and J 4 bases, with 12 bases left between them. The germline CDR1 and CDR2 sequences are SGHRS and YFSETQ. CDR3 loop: CASSPPSGYEQYF. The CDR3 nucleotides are TGCGCCAGCAGCCCCCCTTCCGGATACGAGCAGTACTTC.

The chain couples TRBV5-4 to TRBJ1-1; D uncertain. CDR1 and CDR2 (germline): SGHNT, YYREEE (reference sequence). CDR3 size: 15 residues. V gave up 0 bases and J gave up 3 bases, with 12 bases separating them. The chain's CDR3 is CASSLGWGSDTEAFF. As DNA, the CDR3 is TGTGCCAGCAGCTTGGGGTGGGGTTCGGACACTGAAGCTTTCTTT.

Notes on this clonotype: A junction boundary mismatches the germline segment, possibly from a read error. DNA of the CDR3: TGTGCTAGCAGTTCCCCGACAGGGTTAGAGATCCAGTACTTC. It translates to CASSSPTGLEIQYF. The genes are TRBV6-6 and TRBJ2-5, with 7 bases aligning to TRBD1. This CDR3 is 14 amino acids long. Germline loops: CDR1 MNHNY, CDR2 SVGAGI (reference sequence).

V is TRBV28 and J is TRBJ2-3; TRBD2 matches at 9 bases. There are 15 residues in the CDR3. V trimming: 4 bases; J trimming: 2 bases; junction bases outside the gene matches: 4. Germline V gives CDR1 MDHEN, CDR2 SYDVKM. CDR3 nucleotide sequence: TGTGCCAGCAGTTCCTGGACTAGCGACACAGATACGCAGTATTTT. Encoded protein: CASSSWTSDTDTQYF. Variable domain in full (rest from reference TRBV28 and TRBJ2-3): DVKVTQSSRYLVKRTGEKVFLECVQDMDHENMFWYRQDPGLGLRLIYFSYDVKMKEKGDIPEGYSVSREKKERFSLILESASTNQTSMYLCASSSWTSDTDTQYFGPGTRLTVL.